The 31 T cell receptor beta chains presented below share a single source sample, sequenced in a study of OX40 agonist ivuxolimab in advanced cancers. TCRdb's table, derived via immunoSEQ multiplex PCR, lists solely in-frame clones and lacks some. The sample records roughly 93,000 clones, under 95% being singletons. The sample consisted of CD4+ or CD8+ T cells sorted from blood, taken in a trial of the OX40 agonist ivuxolimab. The source is an adult with an advanced solid tumor such as melanoma, head and neck, liver or kidney cancer.

This clone was counted only a few times. CDR3 bases: TGTGCCAGCAGTGAAAGAAGGGAGAACACTGAAGCTTTCTTT. This encodes CASSERRENTEAFF. This chain connects TRBV6-5 to TRBJ1-1; D not certain. V was clipped by 5 bases and J by 1 base, with 11 bases between them. The germline gives CDR1 MNHEY, CDR2 SVGAGI. This CDR3 is built from 14 residues.

The genes are TRBV7-2 and TRBJ1-1; TRBD1 might be the D (5 bases). The germline V gene has CDR1 SGHTA and CDR2 FQGNSA. The length of the CDR3 is 13 residues. V was cut by 3 bases and J by 1 base, with 6 bases left in between. CDR3 in amino acids: CASSFGGNTEAFF. As DNA, the CDR3 is TGTGCCAGCAGCTTCGGGGGGAACACTGAAGCTTTCTTT.

The V and J genes are TRBV30 and TRBJ2-5; 11 nucleotides align to TRBD2. Per the germline V gene, CDR1 is GTSNPN and CDR2 is SVGIG (reference sequence). This CDR3 is 15 amino acids long. V lost 2 bases and J lost 2; bases outside the gene matches: 4. In DNA, the CDR3 is TGTGCCTGGAGTTTAGGGACTAGCGGACAAGAGACCCAGTACTTC. Its protein is CAWSLGTSGQETQYF.

The chain joins TRBV6-5 to TRBJ1-3, with D uncertain. Germline CDR1 reads MNHEY; CDR2 reads SVGAGI. This CDR3 has 13 residues. Trimming pared 6 bases from V and 0 bases from J, leaving 6 bases between. Here the CDR3 DNA reads TGTGCCAGCAGAAGGACCTCTGGAAACACCATATATTTT. Translation gives CASRRTSGNTIYF.

This CDR3 is CASSLGVQLGTEAFF. CDR3 nucleotide sequence: TGCGCCAGCAGCTTGGGAGTTCAGCTCGGGACTGAAGCTTTCTTT. The V call is TRBV5-1, the J call TRBJ1-1; D is uncertain. From germline, CDR1 is SGHRS and CDR2 YFSETQ. This CDR3 comprises 15 residues. Trimming shortened V by 0 bases and J by 5 bases, and 14 bases separated the two germline ends.

This chain links TRBV10-2 with TRBJ2-3, with unresolved D. The CDR3 loop spans 11 amino acids. With 0 bases removed from V and 5 bases from J, the gap between germline ends came to 0 bases. Germline V gene sequence: CDR1 WSHSY, CDR2 SAAADI. The CDR3 nucleotides are TGCGCCAGCAGTGAGTCAGATACGCAGTATTTT. It encodes CASSESDTQYF.

The chain uses TRBV9 and TRBJ1-4, with 7 bases fitting TRBD1. This CDR3 comprises 18 residues. The germline V gene has CDR1 SGDLS and CDR2 YYNGEE. V shed 2 bases, J shed 0 bases, and the junction held 10 bases outside the gene matches. The CDR3 here is CASSVRAGGLSTNEKLFF. The CDR3 bases are TGTGCCAGCAGCGTTCGGGCAGGGGGGCTTTCAACTAATGAAAAACTGTTTTTT.

The chain is built from TRBV5-1 and TRBJ2-1, with 7 bases lining up with TRBD1. CDR3 size: 15 residues. The trim removed 1 base at V and 4 bases at J, leaving 5 bases unmatched. Per the germline V gene, CDR1 is SGHRS and CDR2 is YFSETQ. The chain's CDR3 is CASSLTGEVYNEQFF. The CDR3 DNA follows: TGCGCCAGCAGCTTGACAGGGGAAGTTTACAATGAGCAGTTCTTC.

The chain couples TRBV5-1 to TRBJ1-2; 10 bases are a match to TRBD1. Germline trimming cut 4 bases from V and 2 bases from J; bases unmatched to any gene: 5. The CDR3 has 15 amino acids. The germline gives CDR1 SGHRS, CDR2 YFSETQ. This chain's CDR3 is CASSPRTGGNYGYTF. The CDR3 region has the DNA TGCGCCAGCAGCCCCCGGACAGGGGGAAACTATGGCTACACCTTC.

This clone was seen only once. The chain couples TRBV7-9 to TRBJ2-2, with TRBD2 matching over 11 bases. The CDR3 spans 16 residues. Looked up from germline, CDR1 is SEHNR and CDR2 is FQNEAQ (reference sequence). After removal of 5 bases from V and 3 bases from J, the junction contained 5 bases not matched to a gene. CDR3 loop: CASSPLAGGHTGELFF. The DNA for the CDR3 is TGTGCCAGCAGCCCCTTAGCGGGGGGGCACACCGGGGAGCTGTTTTTT.

The rearrangement joins TRBV9 to TRBJ1-1; the D gene is possibly TRBD1 (6 bases). Germline CDR1 reads SGDLS; CDR2 reads YYNGEE. CDR3 length equals 15 residues. V dropped 4 bases and J dropped 1 base, with 14 bases sitting between them. The CDR3 region has the DNA TGTGCCAGCAGCCCGTTACCGGGACAGAACACTGAAGCTTTCTTT. Its translation is CASSPLPGQNTEAFF.

V gene TRBV6-5 combines with J gene TRBJ2-2, with unresolved D. From germline, CDR1 is MNHEY and CDR2 SVGAGI. Trimming took off 6 bases at V and 6 bases at J, with 11 bases between the two ends. This CDR3 contains 13 residues. The CDR3 here is CASSPTGPGELFF. CDR3 bases: TGTGCCAGCAGCCCAACCGGTCCCGGGGAGCTGTTTTTT.

This clone was seen only a few times. The chain links TRBV6-5 to TRBJ1-5, with D perhaps TRBD1 (6 bases). Germline V gene data show CDR1 as MNHEY and CDR2 as SVGAGI. The CDR3 is made up of 13 amino acids. V was cut by 6 bases and J by 2 bases, with 8 bases left in between. CDR3 DNA sequence: TGTGCCAGCAGCGGACAGCGCAATCAGCCCCAGCATTTT. Its translation: CASSGQRNQPQHF.

About this clone: Other DNA sequences in the sample encode the same CDR3. This chain uses TRBV18 with TRBJ1-4; no clear D gene. Between the trimmed V and J ends, which lost 0 bases and 2 bases, there was a span of 7 bases. The CDR3 covers 15 residues. Germline CDR1 KGHSH, CDR2 LQKENI. The CDR3 DNA is TGTGCCAGCTCACCACCCCCGGGGACTAATGAAAAACTGTTTTTT. This codes for CASSPPPGTNEKLFF. The whole variable domain, remainder taken from reference TRBV18 and TRBJ1-4, is NAGVMQNPRHLVRRRGQEARLRCSPMKGHSHVYWYRQLPEEGLKFMVYLQKENIIDESGMPKERFSAEFPKEGPSILRIQQVVRGDSAAYFCASSPPPGTNEKLFFGSGTQLSVL.

This clone turned up a few times. The rearrangement links TRBV7-9 to TRBJ1-1, with TRBD1 as a possible D gene (5 bases). From germline, CDR1 is SEHNR and CDR2 FQNEAQ (reference sequence). The CDR3 loop spans 13 amino acids. With 1 base removed from V and 6 bases from J, the gap between germline ends came to 9 bases. The CDR3, as DNA: TGTGCCAGCAGCTTAGGTTGGGGCCCTGAAGCTTTCTTT. This sequence encodes CASSLGWGPEAFF.

The sample holds a few counts of this clone. This chain links TRBV6-6 with TRBJ1-5, with no clear D. With 0 bases removed from V and 3 bases from J, the gap between germline ends came to 12 bases. Per germline, CDR1 MNHNY and CDR2 SVGAGI (reference sequence). The CDR3 has 16 residues. CDR3: CASSYSTSGINQPQHF. CDR3 in DNA: TGTGCCAGCAGTTACTCGACATCGGGGATCAATCAGCCCCAGCATTTT.

This chain connects TRBV9 to TRBJ2-1, with a weak D call TRBD2 (6 bases). Germline lookup yields CDR1 SGDLS and CDR2 YYNGEE. The V and J ends lost 2 bases and 0 bases respectively, with 12 bases between them. This CDR3 has 16 residues. CDR3 coding DNA: TGTGCCAGCAGCGTGGGGCAAGCGGGCTCCTACAATGAGCAGTTCTTC. Translated: CASSVGQAGSYNEQFF.

This rearrangement joins TRBV9 to TRBJ2-3; TRBD2 agrees at 12 bases. Germline values: CDR1 SGDLS, CDR2 YYNGEE. The CDR3 is 16 residues long. V trimming: 0 bases; J trimming: 4 bases; junction bases outside the gene matches: 3. In nucleotides, the CDR3 is TGTGCCAGCAGCGTAGGTCCTAGCGGGGGGGCAGATACGCAGTATTTT. Protein product: CASSVGPSGGADTQYF.

The V call is TRBV7-3, the J call TRBJ1-1; maybe TRBD1 (6 bases). The germline V and J ends were trimmed by 5 bases and 3 bases, with 16 bases remaining between them. Per the germline V gene, CDR1 is SGHTA and CDR2 is FQGTGA. The CDR3 sequence is 15 residues long. For the CDR3, the DNA is TGTGCCAGCAGCCCCACAGGGATAGGGTACACTGAAGCTTTCTTT. It codes for CASSPTGIGYTEAFF.

This clone was counted once. This chain joins TRBV19 and TRBJ1-2, with TRBD1 as a possible D gene (6 bases). The CDR3 spans 14 residues. V shed 7 bases and J shed 8 bases, with 20 bases lying between them. The V gene's germline CDR1 is LNHDA and CDR2 SQIVND (reference sequence). The DNA for the CDR3 is TGTGCCAGTATGACGGGGCGGGGGCGAAGCGGCTACACCTTC. Translating gives CASMTGRGRSGYTF.

This clone was picked up one time. The chain has TRBV21-1 and TRBJ1-1. TRBV21-1 constitutes a pseudogene. CDR3 size: 12 residues. The CDR3 loop reads CASPSGNTEAFF. As DNA, the CDR3 is TGTGCCAGCCCCTCGGGGAACACTGAAGCTTTCTTT.

The rearrangement joins TRBV7-9 to TRBJ1-1; possible D gene TRBD1, 5 bases. Deletions cut 5 bases from V and 5 bases from J, with 12 bases between. Germline V gives CDR1 SEHNR, CDR2 FQNEAQ (reference sequence). The CDR3 covers 13 residues. CDR3 protein: CASSRLGGTEAFF. DNA of the CDR3: TGTGCCAGCAGCCGTCTGGGGGGGACTGAAGCTTTCTTT.

This clone was observed a handful of times. The chain joins TRBV11-2 to TRBJ2-5; no clear D gene. The CDR3 runs 16 residues. The V end lost 0 bases, the J end lost 2 bases, and 13 bases lay between the germline ends. Germline V gives CDR1 SGHAT, CDR2 FQNNGV. CDR3 sequence (DNA): TGTGCCAGCAGCTTAGATCTATTGACACGTCAAGAGACCCAGTACTTC. Protein: CASSLDLLTRQETQYF. Full variable domain (remainder filled in from reference TRBV11-2 and TRBJ2-5): EAGVAQSPRYKIIEKRQSVAFWCNPISGHATLYWYQQILGQGPKLLIQFQNNGVVDDSQLPKDRFSAERLKGVDSTLKIQPAKLEDSAVYLCASSLDLLTRQETQYFGPGTRLLVL.

The DNA for the CDR3 is TGCGCCAGCAGTGAGGGACAAATACGCTATGGCTACACCTTC. This translates into CASSEGQIRYGYTF. The rearrangement links TRBV10-2 to TRBJ1-2; D is perhaps TRBD1 (5 bases). Germline-derived CDR1 and CDR2 are WSHSY and SAAADI. The CDR3 has 14 residues. The V end was cut by 2 bases, the J end by 4 bases, with 11 bases between.

The chain carries TRBV5-1 and TRBJ2-1; 7 bases fit TRBD2. V was clipped by 0 bases and J by 6 bases; unmatched bases: 3. Germline V gives CDR1 SGHRS, CDR2 YFSETQ. CDR3 length: 14 residues. The CDR3 loop reads CASSLGGTTNEQFF. CDR3 nucleotides: TGCGCCAGCAGCTTGGGAGGGACTACCAATGAGCAGTTCTTC.

The rearrangement joins TRBV18 to TRBJ2-1; 15 nucleotides align to TRBD2. This CDR3 spans 18 amino acids. CDR1 is KGHSH, CDR2 LQKENI, per germline. V shed 3 bases and J 4 bases; nucleotides not matched to a gene: 7. The CDR3 coding sequence is TGTGCCAGCTCACCTTCGGGACTAGCGGGGGGCCTTTACAATGAGCAGTTCTTC. The encoded protein is CASSPSGLAGGLYNEQFF.

The chain carries TRBV27 and TRBJ2-3; the match to TRBD2 covers 12 bases. This CDR3 has 16 residues. CDR1 and CDR2 from the germline V gene are MNHEY and SMNVEV (reference sequence). Trimming cost V 4 bases and J 5 bases; bases outside gene matches: 7. The CDR3 sequence is CASSSWTSGNGDTQYF. The CDR3 nucleotides read TGTGCCAGCAGTTCCTGGACTAGCGGGAACGGAGATACGCAGTATTTT.

The chain links TRBV7-6 to TRBJ1-4, with a possible D match to TRBD1 (6 bases). V was cut by 0 bases and J by 1 base, with 9 bases left in between. The CDR3 consists of 16 residues. CDR1 is SGHVS, CDR2 FNYEAQ, per germline. CDR3 nucleotides: TGTGCCAGCAGCTTAGCTACAGGGCAAACTAATGAAAAACTGTTTTTT. The encoded protein is CASSLATGQTNEKLFF.

CDR3 nucleotide sequence: TGTGCCAGTAGCGGTAACAATCAGCCCCAGCATTTT. Amino acids: CASSGNNQPQHF. V usage is TRBV19 and J usage is TRBJ1-5; D is unresolved. V lost 6 bases and J 3 bases, leaving 6 bases between the germline ends. The CDR3 runs to 12 residues. Germline V gene data show CDR1 as LNHDA and CDR2 as SQIVND (reference sequence).

The V gene is TRBV7-9, the J gene TRBJ2-5, with TRBD2 as a possible D gene (7 bases). The CDR3 is 19 residues long. CDR1 is SEHNR, CDR2 FQNEAQ, per germline (reference sequence). With 7 bases removed from V and 2 bases from J, the gap between germline ends came to 29 bases. The CDR3 sequence: CASTSYMGGPRRGQETQYF. The CDR3 region has the DNA TGTGCCAGCACCTCCTACATGGGGGGGCCTCGCCGGGGGCAAGAGACCCAGTACTTC.

This clone occurred once. J is TRBJ1-1 and V is TRBV29-1; D ambiguous. The V end lost 4 bases, the J end lost 3 bases, and 15 bases lay between the germline ends. The CDR3 has 14 amino acids. Germline-derived CDR1 and CDR2 are SQVTM and ANQGSEA. The CDR3: CSVAELGIDTEAFF. As DNA, the CDR3 is TGCAGCGTTGCAGAACTCGGCATTGACACTGAAGCTTTCTTT.